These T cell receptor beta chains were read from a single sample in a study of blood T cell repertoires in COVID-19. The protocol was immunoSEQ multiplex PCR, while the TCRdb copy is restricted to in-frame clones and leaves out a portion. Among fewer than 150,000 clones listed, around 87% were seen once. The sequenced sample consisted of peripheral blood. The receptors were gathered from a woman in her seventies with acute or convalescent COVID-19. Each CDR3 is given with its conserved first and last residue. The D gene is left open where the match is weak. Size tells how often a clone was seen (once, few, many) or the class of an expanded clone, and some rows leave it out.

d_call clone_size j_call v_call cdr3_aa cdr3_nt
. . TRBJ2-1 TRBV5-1 CASSLREGSRYNEQFF TGCGCCAGCAGCTTGCGGGAAGGGTCAAGGTACAATGAGCAGTTCTTC
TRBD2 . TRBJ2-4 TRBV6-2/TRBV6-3 CASSETGAGGGIGIQYF TGTGCCAGCAGCGAGACGGGCGCGGGGGGAGGAATTGGCATTCAGTACTTC
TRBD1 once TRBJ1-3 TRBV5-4 CASSPSPGQNSGNTIYF TGTGCCAGCAGCCCATCTCCGGGACAGAACTCTGGAAACACCATATATTTT
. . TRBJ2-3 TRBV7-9 CAGGASVIGTDTQYF TGTGCTGGGGGGGCTAGCGTGATCGGCACAGATACGCAGTATTTT
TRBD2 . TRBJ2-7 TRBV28 CASSSSGEASYEQYF TGTGCCAGCAGTTCTAGCGGGGAGGCTTCCTACGAGCAGTACTTC
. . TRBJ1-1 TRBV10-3 CAISEAKGRGEAFF TGTGCCATCAGTGAGGCAAAGGGGAGGGGGGAAGCTTTCTTT
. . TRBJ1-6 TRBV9 CASSPLGAGNSPLHF TGTGCCAGCAGCCCTCTGGGGGCAGGGAATTCACCCCTCCACTTT
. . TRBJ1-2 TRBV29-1 CSVGAQGYTF TGCAGCGTTGGGGCCCAGGGCTACACCTTC
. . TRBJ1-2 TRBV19 CASSFPWTAHYGYTF TGTGCCAGTAGCTTTCCCTGGACAGCGCACTATGGCTACACCTTC
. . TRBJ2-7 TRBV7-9 CASSLVGQGYEQYF TGTGCCAGCAGCTTAGTGGGACAAGGGTACGAGCAGTACTTC
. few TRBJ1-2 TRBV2 CASSEASYGYTF TGTGCCAGCAGTGAAGCCAGCTATGGCTACACCTTC
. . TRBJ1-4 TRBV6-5 CASSYSRSVTNEKLFF TGTGCCAGCAGTTACTCGAGGAGTGTGACTAATGAAAAACTGTTTTTT
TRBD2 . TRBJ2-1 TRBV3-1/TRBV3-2 CASSRGTSTNEQFF TGTGCCAGCAGCCGAGGGACTAGCACCAATGAGCAGTTCTTC
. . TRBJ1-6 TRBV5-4 CASSLDGGATTPLHF TGTGCCAGCAGCTTGGACGGCGGTGCAACGACACCCCTCCACTTT
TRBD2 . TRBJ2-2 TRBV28 CASSSPGLAGGQTGELFF TGTGCCAGCAGTTCACCGGGACTAGCGGGGGGGCAAACCGGGGAGCTGTTTTTT
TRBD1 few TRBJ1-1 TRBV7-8 CASSARQGTTEAFF TGTGCCAGCAGCGCCCGACAGGGGACCACTGAAGCTTTCTTT
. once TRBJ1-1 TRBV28 CASSPTRQVVTEAFF TGTGCCAGCAGTCCCACAAGACAGGTGGTCACTGAAGCTTTCTTT
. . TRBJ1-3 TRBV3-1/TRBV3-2 CASSQDLSSGNTIYF TGTGCCAGCAGCCAAGATTTGAGCTCTGGAAACACCATATATTTT
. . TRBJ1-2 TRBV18 CASSLRGSVGDMNGYTF TGTGCCAGCTCACTGCGTGGTTCGGTCGGGGACATGAATGGCTACACCTTC
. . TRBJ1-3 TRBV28 CASSLAPGNTIYF TGTGCCAGCAGTTTAGCGCCGGGAAACACCATATATTTT
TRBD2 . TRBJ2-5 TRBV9 CASSQAGGPQETQYF TGTGCCAGCAGTCAAGCGGGGGGTCCCCAAGAGACCCAGTACTTC
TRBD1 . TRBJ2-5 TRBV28 CASNPGQGIGTQYF TGTGCCAGCAATCCGGGACAGGGGATCGGGACCCAGTACTTC
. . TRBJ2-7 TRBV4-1 CASSQVGGGADEQYF TGCGCCAGCAGCCAAGTTGGAGGCGGAGCGGACGAGCAGTACTTC
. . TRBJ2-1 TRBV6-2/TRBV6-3 CASSYRGWHEQFF TGTGCCAGCAGTTATCGAGGGTGGCATGAGCAGTTCTTC
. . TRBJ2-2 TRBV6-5 CASSQNAGELFF TGTGCCAGCAGTCAGAACGCCGGGGAGCTGTTTTTT
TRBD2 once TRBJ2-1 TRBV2 CASSGLAGAPGSEQFF TGTGCCAGCAGTGGGCTAGCGGGGGCCCCGGGGAGTGAGCAGTTCTTC
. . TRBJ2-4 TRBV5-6 CASSAGTQAKNIQYF TGTGCCAGCAGCGCCGGGACACAGGCCAAAAACATTCAGTACTTC
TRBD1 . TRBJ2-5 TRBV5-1 CASSYSTGRETQYF TGCGCCAGCAGCTACTCGACAGGGCGGGAGACCCAGTACTTC
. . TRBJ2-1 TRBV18 CASSQSSYNEQFF TGTGCCAGCTCACAGAGCTCCTACAATGAGCAGTTCTTC
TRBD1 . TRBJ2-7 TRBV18 CASSPRQGNYEQYF TGTGCCAGCTCACCGCGACAGGGGAACTACGAGCAGTACTTC
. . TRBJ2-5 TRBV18 CASSPVEGQETQYF TGTGCCAGCTCACCAGTCGAGGGCCAAGAGACCCAGTACTTC
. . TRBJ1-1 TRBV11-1 CASSLTWASNTEAFF TGTGCCAGCAGCTTAACCTGGGCCTCGAACACTGAAGCTTTCTTT
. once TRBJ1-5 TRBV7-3 CASSTGPNQPQHF TGTGCCAGCAGCACAGGGCCCAATCAGCCCCAGCATTTT
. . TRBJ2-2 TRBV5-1 CASSPWGDGELFF TGCGCCAGCAGCCCCTGGGGGGACGGGGAGCTGTTTTTT
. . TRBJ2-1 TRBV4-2 CASSQAASLTYNEQFF TGTGCCAGCAGCCAAGCCGCTAGCTTAACCTACAATGAGCAGTTCTTC
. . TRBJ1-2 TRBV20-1 CGQGTNYGYTF TGCGGCCAGGGAACTAACTATGGCTACACCTTC
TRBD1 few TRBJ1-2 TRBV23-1 CASGGQGHFGANYGYTF TGCGCCAGCGGAGGACAGGGTCATTTCGGCGCCAACTATGGCTACACCTTC